This TCR beta chain originates from a study of cytomegalovirus exposure and HLA in healthy donors. At the level of the study: Findings of an earlier analysis included more than 90 million unique TCR beta sequences from roughly 190 million T cells.

60 Vbeta and 13 Jbeta primers were used in PCR. TCRdb's copy holds only in-frame clones and misses some; the assay was immunoSEQ multiplex PCR. The sample yields roughly 150,000 clones, more than 75% seen once. The germline V gene encodes CDR1 SGHDT and CDR2 YYEEEE. V shed 3 bases and J shed 5 bases, with 9 bases lying between them. The CDR3 length is 13 residues. This receptor was taken from a girl aged 2-10 years in good health and CMV-seropositive. Sequencing input: PBMCs. The rearrangement joins TRBV5-6 to TRBJ2-4; no clear D gene. As DNA, the CDR3 is TGTGCCAGCAGCTGGCCGTCGCAAAACATTCAGTACTTC. Translation: CASSWPSQNIQYF. The variable domain in full, with the rest retrieved from reference TRBV5-6 and TRBJ2-4, is DAGVTQSPTHLIKTRGQQVTLRCSPKSGHDTVSWYQQALGQGPQFIFQYYEEEERQRGNFPDRFSGHQFPNYSSELNVNALLLGDSALYLCASSWPSQNIQYFGAGTRLSVL.